This passage covers 24 T cell receptor beta chains from one sample sequenced in a study of blood T cells in healthy people across ages (dated by TCRdb to between 2015 and 2016). The library was built by means of 5' RACE. Sequenced on an Illumina HiSeq 2500. A second PCR of about 6 to 11 cycles was performed with a sample-barcoded 5' primer and a J-beta primer mix. Starting from the raw public reads, TCRdb applied fastp trimming at Q25, assembled clones with MiXCR and retained in-frame beta chains. Every distinct CDR3 protein forms one entry, paired with its most common genes and DNA. The sample has some 900,000 distinct CDR3 sequences on record, around 49% of them singletons. The ten largest clones capture 13% of the sample. The source material was blood. Receptors originate from a man aged 30 to 39 in good health.

The chain recombines TRBV5-1 with TRBJ2-1, with D hard to call. Germline values: CDR1 SGHRS, CDR2 YFSETQ. The CDR3 length is 11 residues. The V end lost 1 base, the J end lost 10 bases, and 6 bases lay between the germline ends. This chain's CDR3 is CASSLSAEQFF. As DNA, the CDR3 is TGCGCCAGCAGCTTGTCGGCAGAGCAGTTCTTC.

CDR3: CASSVEAGANSPLHF. The CDR3 DNA follows: TGTGCCAGCAGCGTAGAGGCAGGCGCTAATTCACCCCTCCACTTT. V usage is TRBV9 and J usage is TRBJ1-6; D gene uncertain. The CDR3 is 15 amino acids. V lost 0 bases and J 6 bases, leaving 10 bases between the germline ends. Germline V gene lookup returns CDR1 SGDLS and CDR2 YYNGEE.

This chain connects TRBV18 to TRBJ2-3; D may be TRBD1 (5 bases). CDR1 and CDR2 from the germline V gene are KGHSH and LQKENI. Trimming removed 1 base at V and 5 bases at J, with 10 bases between. This CDR3 is built from 14 residues. CDR3 residues: CASSPRIREDTQYF. DNA for the CDR3: TGTGCCAGCTCACCACGGATCAGGGAAGATACGCAGTATTTT.

This chain uses TRBV5-4 with TRBJ2-3, with 9 positions matching TRBD1. Unmatched junction bases numbered 8, after V lost 5 bases and J lost 4 bases. CDR1 SGHNT and CDR2 YYREEE come from the germline V gene (reference sequence). CDR3 length: 15 residues. The CDR3 DNA sequence: TGTGCCAGCAGACACAGGGGGCGAGAATCAGATACGCAGTATTTT. Translation gives CASRHRGRESDTQYF.

In this sample, this clonotype turned up a few times. This chain uses TRBV29-1 with TRBJ2-7; D not certain. The CDR3 length is 12 residues. Trimming removed 2 bases from V and 4 bases from J, with 9 bases in between. From germline, CDR1 is SQVTM and CDR2 ANQGSEA. CDR3 nucleotides: TGCAGCGTTGAACACACAACTTACGAGCAGTACTTC. Amino acid sequence: CSVEHTTYEQYF.

This chain links TRBV29-1 with TRBJ1-2, with D unresolved. The CDR3 is made up of 15 amino acids. The germline V gene has CDR1 SQVTM and CDR2 ANQGSEA. V was cut by 2 bases and J by 6 bases, with 19 bases left in between. CDR3 nucleotide sequence: TGCAGCGTTGAAACGACATTACCCGAGGGTAATGGCTACACCTTC. Translating it yields CSVETTLPEGNGYTF.

This chain uses TRBV7-2 with TRBJ2-5; 8 bases fit TRBD1. The germline CDR1 and CDR2 sequences are SGHTA and FQGNSA. The V gene end was trimmed by 4 bases and the J gene end by 6 bases; junction bases not matched to a gene: 13. CDR3 length: 16 amino acids. The CDR3 here is CASSWVLTGAVKTQYF. The CDR3 bases are TGTGCCAGCAGCTGGGTGCTGACAGGGGCCGTCAAGACCCAGTACTTC.

The chain joins TRBV5-6 to TRBJ2-3; 9 bases line up with TRBD1. This CDR3 has 15 amino acids. Germline V gene lookup returns CDR1 SGHDT and CDR2 YYEEEE. Trimming took 4 bases from V and 5 from J; bases not matched to a gene: 8. DNA for the CDR3: TGTGCCAGCAGCGTATACAGGGGGCTCGTAGATACGCAGTATTTT. This codes for CASSVYRGLVDTQYF. Looking up the rest from reference TRBV5-6 and TRBJ2-3 gives the full variable domain: DAGVTQSPTHLIKTRGQQVTLRCSPKSGHDTVSWYQQALGQGPQFIFQYYEEEERQRGNFPDRFSGHQFPNYSSELNVNALLLGDSALYLCASSVYRGLVDTQYFGPGTRLTVL.

The table lists this clonotype with a few counts. Relative to the germline gene, one junction end is altered; a read error may explain this. The chain uses TRBV7-7 and TRBJ2-7; 10 nucleotides match TRBD1. Germline lookup yields CDR1 SSHAT and CDR2 FNYEAQ (reference sequence). There are 14 residues in the CDR3. CDR3 nucleotides: TGTGCTAGCAGCTTGGGGGACAGGGGAACCGAGCAGTACTTC. Protein: CASSLGDRGTEQYF.

The CDR3, as DNA: TGTGCCAGCAGCCCCTTTGGGGGCACAGATACGCAGTATTTT. Amino acids: CASSPFGGTDTQYF. The chain carries TRBV25-1 and TRBJ2-3; D gene uncertain. CDR1 is MGHDK and CDR2 is SYGVNS in the germline V gene. V dropped 6 bases and J dropped 1 base, with 11 bases sitting between them. This CDR3 spans 14 amino acids. The variable domain in full, completed from reference TRBV25-1 and TRBJ2-3, reads EADIYQTPRYLVIGTGKKITLECSQTMGHDKMYWYQQDPGMELHLIHYSYGVNSTEKGDLSSESTVSRIRTEHFPLTLESARPSHTSQYLCASSPFGGTDTQYFGPGTRLTVL.

This clonotype was found a few times. The rearrangement uses TRBV7-9 and TRBJ2-7; the D is unclear. With 3 bases removed from V and 3 bases from J, the gap between germline ends came to 6 bases. CDR1 SEHNR and CDR2 FQNEAQ come from the germline V gene (reference sequence). The CDR3 has 12 residues. The CDR3 nucleotides read TGTGCCAGCAGCTTGACGATCTACGAGCAGTACTTC. Its translation is CASSLTIYEQYF.

The rearrangement links TRBV24-1 to TRBJ2-7; D is ambiguous. Trimming cost V 3 bases and J 3 bases, with 11 bases left between them. The germline CDR1 and CDR2 sequences are KGHDR and SFDVKD. The CDR3 extends over 14 amino acids. This CDR3 reads CATSDAGSHYEQYF. The CDR3 coding sequence is TGTGCCACCAGTGATGCCGGGTCACACTACGAGCAGTACTTC.

V gene TRBV20-1 combines with J gene TRBJ2-7, with 7 bases that match TRBD2. CDR3 length equals 15 residues. V lost 1 base to trimming and J lost 3 bases; unmatched junction nucleotides: 9. The germline V gene encodes CDR1 DFQATT and CDR2 SNEGSKA (reference sequence). CDR3 DNA: TGCAGTGCTAGAGGGTCGAGCGGGGATTACTACGAGCAGTACTTC. Translating it yields CSARGSSGDYYEQYF.

This clonotype was seen only a few times. The chain links TRBV9 to TRBJ1-6, with D uncertain. This CDR3 is built from 13 residues. Germline V lookup: CDR1 SGDLS, CDR2 YYNGEE. The V end lost 0 bases, the J end lost 9 bases, and 7 bases lay between the germline ends. This CDR3 reads CASSVDLLSPLHF. CDR3 nucleotide sequence: TGTGCCAGCAGCGTAGATCTCCTTTCACCCCTCCACTTT.

The V call is TRBV7-2, the J call TRBJ2-1; perhaps TRBD2 as D (5 bases). CDR1 is SGHTA, CDR2 FQGNSA, per germline. With 4 bases removed from V and 1 base from J, the gap between germline ends came to 14 bases. The CDR3 covers 16 residues. CDR3 nucleotide sequence: TGTGCCAGCAGCTCCGGACTTTCCCCTTCCTACAATGAGCAGTTCTTC. Encoded protein: CASSSGLSPSYNEQFF.

This clonotype has a handful of counts. The chain couples TRBV29-1 to TRBJ2-3; D is unresolved. This CDR3 region has 16 residues. CDR1 and CDR2 from the germline V gene are SQVTM and ANQGSEA. V lost 5 bases and J lost 4, with 22 bases in between. The CDR3 DNA is TGCAGCGTTTTTCGGACGGCGGAAAAAGGTGCAGATACGCAGTATTTT. Translating gives CSVFRTAEKGADTQYF.

This clonotype has only a few counts. This rearrangement joins TRBV15 to TRBJ2-7, with 10 bases matching TRBD2. CDR1 LNHNV and CDR2 YYDKDF come from the germline V gene (reference sequence). Unmatched junction bases numbered 2, after V lost 1 base and J lost 2 bases. The CDR3 length is 15 residues. The CDR3 DNA reads TGTGCCACCAGCAGAGTTAGCGGGGGGCCCTACGAGCAGTACTTC. Its translation: CATSRVSGGPYEQYF.

This clonotype was counted only a few times. The V and J genes are TRBV19 and TRBJ2-5; TRBD1 aligns across 7 bases. The CDR3 is made up of 12 amino acids. In germline, CDR1 is LNHDA, CDR2 SQIVND (reference sequence). The trim removed 3 bases at V and 5 bases at J, leaving 0 bases unmatched. CDR3 bases: TGTGCCAGTAGTATCAGGGGGGAGACCCAGTACTTC. As protein: CASSIRGETQYF. Full variable domain (remainder filled in from reference TRBV19 and TRBJ2-5): DGGITQSPKYLFRKEGQNVTLSCEQNLNHDAMYWYRQDPGQGLRLIYYSQIVNDFQKGDIAEGYSVSREKKESFPLTVTSAQKNPTAFYLCASSIRGETQYFGPGTRLLVL.

This clonotype was observed a handful of times. The genes are TRBV4-1 and TRBJ1-4, with D maybe TRBD1 (5 bases). Germline assignment: CDR1 MGHRA and CDR2 YSYEKL. V was clipped by 0 bases and J by 5 bases, with 22 bases between them. This CDR3 is built from 19 residues. The DNA of the CDR3 is TGCGCCAGCAGCCAAGATCAAGGGGAAAGTGTGTACGGGAATGAAAAACTGTTTTTT. Its translation: CASSQDQGESVYGNEKLFF.

V usage is TRBV4-2 and J usage is TRBJ1-4; D gene uncertain. Germline CDR1 LGHNA, CDR2 YNFKEQ. The CDR3 has 14 amino acids. V was trimmed by 2 bases and J by 4 bases, leaving 8 bases between them. The CDR3 nucleotides are TGTGCCAGCAGCCAAACCCAGATTAATGAAAAACTGTTTTTT. Its protein product is CASSQTQINEKLFF.

J is TRBJ2-3 and V is TRBV10-3, with 9 bases matching TRBD1. V was clipped by 10 bases and J by 4 bases; unmatched bases: 9. CDR1 is ENHRY, CDR2 SYGVKD, per germline. The CDR3 has 14 amino acids. CDR3 DNA: TGTGCCACCGAGGGGGACAGGGAGGCAGATACGCAGTATTTT. As protein: CATEGDREADTQYF.

The chain joins TRBV15 to TRBJ1-4; 8 bases line up with TRBD1. Per germline, CDR1 LNHNV and CDR2 YYDKDF (reference sequence). The trim removed 0 bases at V and 7 bases at J, leaving 7 bases unmatched. The CDR3 is made up of 16 amino acids. The CDR3 sequence is CATSRDETGGSEKLFF. The CDR3 DNA reads TGTGCCACCAGCAGAGATGAAACAGGGGGTAGTGAAAAACTGTTTTTT.

The J gene is TRBJ2-1, the V gene TRBV4-3; 9 bases are shared with TRBD2. This CDR3 has 16 amino acids. From germline, CDR1 is LGHNA and CDR2 YSLEER. Germline trimming cut 1 base from V and 3 bases from J; bases unmatched to any gene: 4. The CDR3 DNA is TGCGCCAGCAGCCAAGGTCATAGCGGGAGCTACAATGAGCAGTTCTTC. Translation: CASSQGHSGSYNEQFF.

The chain links TRBV29-1 to TRBJ2-7; 8 bases match TRBD2. V was clipped by 5 bases and J by 0 bases; unmatched bases: 3. Germline loops: CDR1 SQVTM, CDR2 ANQGSEA. CDR3 length: 13 residues. CDR3 loop: CSVTGGSSYEQYF. The CDR3 DNA reads TGCAGCGTTACGGGGGGGAGCTCCTACGAGCAGTACTTC.